This passage covers 29 T cell receptor beta chains from one sample sequenced in a study of T cell repertoires in cytomegalovirus infection. TCRdb redid the calling of the reads with MiXCR, one entry per CDR3 protein. The sample carries 290,000 or so distinct CDR3 sequences, about 9.2% recorded once. Specimen: PBMCs. These receptor sequences come from a human donor in good health (CMV status not recorded). Some clones in this sample may be carry-over from other donors' samples.

The chain is built from TRBV2 and TRBJ2-1; tentatively, D is TRBD1 (6 bases). Trimming removed 5 bases at V and 7 bases at J, with 18 bases between. The CDR3 has 15 residues. Germline V lookup: CDR1 SNHLY, CDR2 FYNNEI. CDR3 in amino acids: CASSTGQTMMNEQFF. The CDR3 DNA follows: TGTGCCAGCAGTACTGGACAGACAATGATGAATGAGCAGTTCTTC.

This clonotype was observed many times. V is TRBV20-1 and J is TRBJ2-1; 10 positions match TRBD1. Trimming took 6 bases from V and 8 from J; bases not matched to a gene: 16. Germline V lookup: CDR1 DFQATT, CDR2 SNEGSKA (reference sequence). This CDR3 is 16 amino acids long. The CDR3 is CSARQGARMYGDEQFF. The CDR3 nucleotides are TGCAGTGCGAGACAGGGGGCGCGGATGTATGGCGATGAGCAGTTCTTC.

This clonotype was detected a few times. The gene calls are TRBV9 and TRBJ2-3; D unresolved. V was trimmed by 0 bases and J by 2 bases, leaving 10 bases between them. The germline CDR1 and CDR2 sequences are SGDLS and YYNGEE. The CDR3 extends over 15 amino acids. The CDR3 sequence is CASSVGPGSTDTQYF. The DNA of the CDR3 is TGTGCCAGCAGCGTAGGTCCAGGTTCCACAGATACGCAGTATTTT.

This clonotype was observed many times. V usage is TRBV20-1 and J usage is TRBJ2-1; 8 nucleotides line up with TRBD2. The V segment lost 6 bases and the J segment 1 base; nucleotides outside the gene matches: 20. The CDR3 length is 19 residues. CDR1 and CDR2 from the germline V gene are DFQATT and SNEGSKA (reference sequence). The CDR3 spells CSALGRGGAGERSYNEQFF. The CDR3 nucleotides are TGCAGTGCCCTAGGCCGGGGGGGGGCGGGTGAAAGGTCCTACAATGAGCAGTTCTTC.

Only a few counts were recorded for this clonotype. This rearrangement joins TRBV9 to TRBJ2-3; D is unclear. Per germline, CDR1 SGDLS and CDR2 YYNGEE. This CDR3 region has 14 residues. V shed 3 bases and J shed 2 bases, with 10 bases lying between them. In nucleotides, the CDR3 is TGTGCCAGCAGCGGCACAGTTTCCACAGATACGCAGTATTTT. Protein: CASSGTVSTDTQYF.

Ten or more counts support this clonotype. V usage is TRBV12-3 or TRBV12-4 and J usage is TRBJ2-1; tentatively, D is TRBD1 (5 bases). This CDR3 is built from 15 residues. V was shortened by 2 bases and J by 7 bases, with 15 bases between the two germline ends. CDR3 nucleotides: TGTGCCAGCAGTTTACGGTCAGGGTTTGGGAATGAGCAGTTCTTC. This encodes CASSLRSGFGNEQFF.

This clonotype was seen a handful of times. The chain combines TRBV29-1 with TRBJ2-1; D gene uncertain. V shed 7 bases and J shed 3 bases, with 10 bases lying between them. This CDR3 spans 12 amino acids. In germline, CDR1 is SQVTM, CDR2 ANQGSEA. The DNA of the CDR3 is TGCAGCGCCAGCCAGAACTACAATGAGCAGTTCTTC. The encoded protein is CSASQNYNEQFF.

In its sample, this clonotype was seen many times. The rearrangement links TRBV27 to TRBJ1-1; TRBD1 aligns across 8 bases. Germline CDR1 MNHEY, CDR2 SMNVEV (reference sequence). The CDR3 is 14 amino acids. The J segment lost 2 bases and the V segment lost 8 bases, leaving 7 bases of the junction unmatched. As DNA, the CDR3 is TGTGCCAGCGTCCAGGACAGGGTAAACACTGAAGCTTTCTTT. Its protein is CASVQDRVNTEAFF.

This clonotype has only a few counts. The chain couples TRBV29-1 to TRBJ1-5, with 10 bases aligning to TRBD1. V shed 5 bases, J shed 3 bases, and the junction held 4 bases outside the gene matches. The CDR3 has 14 amino acids. The V gene's germline CDR1 is SQVTM and CDR2 ANQGSEA. The CDR3: CSVRDRGPNQPQHF. CDR3 DNA sequence: TGCAGCGTTAGAGACAGGGGGCCCAATCAGCCCCAGCATTTT.

This clonotype was observed at least ten times. The chain is built from TRBV12-3 or TRBV12-4 and TRBJ1-3, with D hard to call. V lost 6 bases and J lost 0, with 18 bases in between. The CDR3 spans 17 residues. CDR3 nucleotides: TGTGCCAGCAGCTCGTTCCGGTCCGGGTCCTCTGGAAACACCATATATTTT. This translates into CASSSFRSGSSGNTIYF.

This clonotype was recorded many times. This chain links TRBV6-2 or TRBV6-3 with TRBJ2-6; possible D gene TRBD2, 6 bases. Trimming removed 6 bases at V and 0 bases at J, with 9 bases between. This CDR3 spans 15 amino acids. Germline CDR1 reads MNHEY; CDR2 reads SVGEGT. The DNA of the CDR3 is TGTGCCAGCAGGCCCGGGGGCTCTGGGGCCAACGTCCTGACTTTC. It is translated as CASRPGGSGANVLTF.

This clonotype was observed at least ten times. The rearrangement uses TRBV4-1 and TRBJ2-2; 9 bases align to TRBD2. The CDR3 contains 18 residues. In germline, CDR1 is MGHRA, CDR2 YSYEKL. V trimming: 1 base; J trimming: 4 bases; junction bases outside the gene matches: 10. The CDR3 protein is CASSQARGAGGPTGELFF. For the CDR3, the DNA is TGCGCCAGCAGCCAAGCCCGCGGGGCGGGGGGGCCCACCGGGGAGCTGTTTTTT.

In this sample, this clonotype turned up many times. J is TRBJ1-5 and V is TRBV5-5, with D tentatively TRBD1 (5 bases). The CDR3 loop spans 14 amino acids. Trimming cost V 2 bases and J 6 bases, with 12 bases left between them. CDR1 is SGHKS and CDR2 is YYEKEE in the germline V gene (reference sequence). CDR3 sequence reads: CASSFGQGIQPQHF. The CDR3 DNA reads as TGTGCCAGCAGCTTTGGCCAGGGCATTCAGCCCCAGCATTTT.

In its sample, this clonotype was seen many times. For the CDR3, the DNA is TGTGCCAGCAGCCGGACAGGGAAAGAGACCCAGTACTTC. Amino acids: CASSRTGKETQYF. This chain joins TRBV5-8 and TRBJ2-5; the match to TRBD1 covers 8 bases. CDR1 SGHTS and CDR2 YDEGEE come from the germline V gene. This CDR3 spans 13 amino acids. Trimming took 4 bases from V and 3 from J; bases not matched to a gene: 2.

This rearrangement joins TRBV28 to TRBJ1-5, with a tentative D call TRBD1 (5 bases). The V and J ends lost 7 bases and 6 bases respectively, with 16 bases between them. The CDR3 is 14 amino acids. The germline gives CDR1 MDHEN, CDR2 SYDVKM. The CDR3: CASKEGTGVQPQHF. CDR3 bases: TGTGCCAGCAAGGAAGGGACGGGGGTTCAGCCCCAGCATTTT.

The chain couples TRBV29-1 to TRBJ1-1, with TRBD1 as a possible D gene (5 bases). The V end was cut by 4 bases, the J end by 0 bases, with 6 bases between. The CDR3 totals 12 residues. Germline V lookup: CDR1 SQVTM, CDR2 ANQGSEA. The CDR3, as DNA: TGCAGCGTTGGGGGCATGAACACTGAAGCTTTCTTT. This codes for CSVGGMNTEAFF. Based on the CDR3 plus reference TRBV29-1 and TRBJ1-1, the full variable domain is SAVISQKPSRDICQRGTSLTIQCQVDSQVTMMFWYRQQPGQSLTLIATANQGSEATYESGFVIDKFPISRPNLTFSTLTVSNMSPEDSSIYLCSVGGMNTEAFFGQGTRLTVV.

This clonotype showed up just a few times. V gene TRBV20-1 combines with J gene TRBJ2-5; D not resolved. Germline values: CDR1 DFQATT, CDR2 SNEGSKA (reference sequence). The CDR3 has 13 residues. Trimming pared 6 bases from V and 4 bases from J, leaving 15 bases between. As DNA, the CDR3 is TGCAGTGCCACGCCGGGTACGGGAGAGACCCAGTACTTC. Its translation: CSATPGTGETQYF.

This clonotype was observed a handful of times. This chain joins TRBV19 and TRBJ1-1; 7 bases map to TRBD1. Germline lookup yields CDR1 LNHDA and CDR2 SQIVND (reference sequence). The ends lost 9 bases at V and 4 bases at J; junction bases unmatched: 20. The CDR3 contains 17 residues. The CDR3 loop is CARDRRGRGLRGTEAFF. The DNA of the CDR3 is TGTGCCAGGGATAGAAGGGGGCGCGGCCTTCGGGGCACTGAAGCTTTCTTT. The variable domain in full, completed from reference TRBV19 and TRBJ1-1, reads DGGITQSPKYLFRKEGQNVTLSCEQNLNHDAMYWYRQDPGQGLRLIYYSQIVNDFQKGDIAEGYSVSREKKESFPLTVTSAQKNPTAFYLCARDRRGRGLRGTEAFFGQGTRLTVV.

This clonotype was seen at least ten times. The genes are TRBV5-1 and TRBJ1-2; the match to TRBD1 covers 8 bases. Germline loops: CDR1 SGHRS, CDR2 YFSETQ. The CDR3 runs to 15 residues. The ends lost 4 bases at V and 8 bases at J; junction bases unmatched: 13. The CDR3 DNA sequence: TGCGCCAGCAGCCGGGACGGACAGGGATCAAGGGGCTACACCTTC. Its translation: CASSRDGQGSRGYTF. The full variable domain, with the rest looked up from reference TRBV5-1 and TRBJ1-2, is KAGVTQTPRYLIKTRGQQVTLSCSPISGHRSVSWYQQTPGQGLQFLFEYFSETQRNKGNFPGRFSGRQFSNSRSEMNVSTLELGDSALYLCASSRDGQGSRGYTFGSGTRLTVV.

This clonotype was detected many times. The genes are TRBV11-3 and TRBJ1-1; D remains ambiguous. Between the trimmed V and J ends, which lost 4 bases and 3 bases, there was a span of 6 bases. The CDR3 has 12 amino acids. Per germline, CDR1 SGHNT and CDR2 YENEEA. CDR3 in DNA: TGTGCCAGCAGCTCACAAGACACTGAAGCTTTCTTT. Its translation is CASSSQDTEAFF.

This chain links TRBV10-3 with TRBJ2-7; a weak D match, TRBD1 (6 bases). Germline V gives CDR1 ENHRY, CDR2 SYGVKD. V was clipped by 6 bases and J by 4 bases, with 10 bases between them. This CDR3 is 12 amino acids long. The CDR3 protein is CAISRDKYEQYV. The DNA for the CDR3 is TGTGCCATCAGCCGGGACAAATACGAGCAGTACGTC.

J is TRBJ2-2 and V is TRBV6-5; the D gene is possibly TRBD1 (6 bases). The germline gives CDR1 MNHEY, CDR2 SVGAGI. V was clipped by 4 bases and J by 6 bases, with 12 bases between them. This CDR3 region has 14 residues. In DNA form, the CDR3 reads TGTGCCAGCAGTTTTCAACAGGGCCCCGGGGAGCTGTTTTTT. It codes for CASSFQQGPGELFF.

In this sample, this clonotype turned up many times. This chain links TRBV20-1 with TRBJ2-5; TRBD1 agrees at 8 bases. V lost 0 bases to trimming and J lost 5 bases; unmatched junction nucleotides: 8. The CDR3 is 15 residues long. Germline values: CDR1 DFQATT, CDR2 SNEGSKA (reference sequence). As DNA, the CDR3 is TGCAGTGCTAGAGATATCAGGGGGCCCCGCGAGACCCAGTACTTC. The encoded protein is CSARDIRGPRETQYF.

In this sample, this clonotype turned up many times. The chain recombines TRBV29-1 with TRBJ2-7; maybe TRBD1 (6 bases). The CDR3 totals 12 residues. Trimming cost V 7 bases and J 2 bases, with 12 bases left between them. Germline lookup yields CDR1 SQVTM and CDR2 ANQGSEA. The CDR3 loop is CSGLDSPYEQYF. The CDR3 DNA reads TGCAGCGGCCTGGACAGTCCCTACGAGCAGTACTTC.

This clonotype was observed a handful of times. The chain carries TRBV18 and TRBJ2-7; D may be TRBD1 or TRBD2 (5 bases each). Germline-derived CDR1 and CDR2 are KGHSH and LQKENI. Trimming removed 3 bases from V and 2 bases from J, with 11 bases in between. This CDR3 region has 14 residues. The CDR3 bases are TGTGCCAGCTCACCGGACCGGGGCCCCTACGAGCAGTACGTC. Translating it yields CASSPDRGPYEQYV.

This clonotype was seen many times. This chain connects TRBV28 to TRBJ1-2; D remains ambiguous. Trimming removed 2 bases from V and 2 bases from J, with 3 bases in between. The CDR3 runs 12 residues. Germline assignment: CDR1 MDHEN and CDR2 SYDVKM. The CDR3 DNA follows: TGTGCCAGCAGTTTACTAAACTATGGCTACACCTTC. This gives the protein CASSLLNYGYTF.

This clonotype was counted many times. This chain joins TRBV3-1 and TRBJ2-7; 8 bases match TRBD1. Germline CDR1 and CDR2: LGHDT and YNNKEL (reference sequence). With 3 bases clipped from V and 2 bases from J, the junction kept 6 bases outside the gene matches. This CDR3 comprises 15 residues. For the CDR3, the DNA is TGTGCCAGCAGCCAGGCAACAGGGGGAACCTACGAGCAGTACTTC. This encodes CASSQATGGTYEQYF.

This clonotype has a count of ten or more. The gene calls are TRBV5-4 and TRBJ2-5, with D perhaps being TRBD1 or TRBD2 (6 bases each). V dropped 4 bases and J dropped 1 base, with 11 bases sitting between them. The germline V gene has CDR1 SGHNT and CDR2 YYREEE (reference sequence). This CDR3 is built from 14 residues. The CDR3: CASSRRGLQETQYF. The CDR3 nucleotides are TGTGCCAGCAGCCGCCGGGGGCTCCAAGAGACCCAGTACTTC.

This clonotype was picked up a small number of times. The chain combines TRBV20-1 with TRBJ2-2, with D possibly matching TRBD1 (5 bases). This CDR3 spans 12 amino acids. V was cut by 6 bases and J by 6 bases, with 11 bases left in between. CDR1 and CDR2 from the germline V gene are DFQATT and SNEGSKA (reference sequence). CDR3 bases: TGCAGTGCCCCGAAGGGGTCCGGGGAGCTGTTTTTT. Translation gives CSAPKGSGELFF.